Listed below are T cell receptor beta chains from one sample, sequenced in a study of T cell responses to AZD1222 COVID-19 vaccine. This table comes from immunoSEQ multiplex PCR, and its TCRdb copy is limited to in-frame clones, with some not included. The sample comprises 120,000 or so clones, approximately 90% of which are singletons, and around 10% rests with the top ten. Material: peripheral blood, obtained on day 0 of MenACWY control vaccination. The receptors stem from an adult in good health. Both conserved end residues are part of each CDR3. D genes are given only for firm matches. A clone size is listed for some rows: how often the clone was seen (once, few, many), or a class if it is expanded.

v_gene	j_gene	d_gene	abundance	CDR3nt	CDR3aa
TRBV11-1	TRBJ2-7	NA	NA	TGTGCCAGCAGCTTAGTTGGGTCAGGGGCGACCTACGAGCAGTACTTC	CASSLVGSGATYEQYF
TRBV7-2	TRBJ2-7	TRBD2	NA	TGTGCCAGCAGCTTACTGAGCGGGATCTACGAGCAGTACTTC	CASSLLSGIYEQYF
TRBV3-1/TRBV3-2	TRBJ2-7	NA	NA	TGTGCCAGCAGCCAAGTCTCGACCTGGAGCTACGAGCAGTACTTC	CASSQVSTWSYEQYF
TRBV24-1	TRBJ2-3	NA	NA	TGTGCCACCAGTGATTTTGGCGTAGATACGCAGTATTTT	CATSDFGVDTQYF
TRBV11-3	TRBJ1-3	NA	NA	TGTGCCAGCAGCTTAGTTGGGCAGGGATTCGCTGGAAACACCATATATTTT	CASSLVGQGFAGNTIYF
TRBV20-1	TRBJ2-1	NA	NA	TGCAGTGCTAGAAGGGGGAATGAGCAGTTCTTC	CSARRGNEQFF
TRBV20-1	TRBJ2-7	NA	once	TGCAGTGCTAGTAGACCCGATTCCTACGAGCAGTACTTC	CSASRPDSYEQYF
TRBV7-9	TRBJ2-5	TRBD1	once	TGTGCCAGCAGCACGGGGACAGGGGGACAAGAGACCCAGTACTTC	CASSTGTGGQETQYF
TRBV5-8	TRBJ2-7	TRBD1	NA	TGTGCCAGCAGCTCGAGGACAGGGTTCTACGAGCAGTACTTC	CASSSRTGFYEQYF
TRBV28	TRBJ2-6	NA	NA	TGTGCCAGCAGTTTCACGGGGGTTGGGGCCAACGTCCTGACTTTC	CASSFTGVGANVLTF
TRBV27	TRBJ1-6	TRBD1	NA	TGTGCCAGCAGTCCCGGACAGGGAGAGGTAACAGGGTCACCCCTCCACTTT	CASSPGQGEVTGSPLHF
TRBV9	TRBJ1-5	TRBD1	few	TGTGCCAGCAGTCCGGGACAGGAGAATCAGCCCCAGCATTTT	CASSPGQENQPQHF
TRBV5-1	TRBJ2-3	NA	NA	TGCGCCAGCAGCTTCGGGGAGACAGATACGCAGTATTTT	CASSFGETDTQYF
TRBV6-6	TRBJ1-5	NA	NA	TGTGCCAGCAGTTACTCGGTAGGTTCCCCGCCCCAGCATTTT	CASSYSVGSPPQHF
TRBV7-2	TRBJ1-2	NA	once	TGTGCCAGCAGCTTAGCCTCCTGGGGTGGGCGTAGAGGCTTC	CASSLASWGGRRGF
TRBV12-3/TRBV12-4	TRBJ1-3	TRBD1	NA	TGTGCCAGCAGAAGGGGGCAGGGAAACACCATATATTTT	CASRRGQGNTIYF
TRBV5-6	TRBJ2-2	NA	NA	TGTGCCAGCAGCTTGGCGACAGTCACCGGGGAGCTGTTTTTT	CASSLATVTGELFF
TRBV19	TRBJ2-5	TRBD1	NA	TGTGCCAGTAGCGACAGGGGCGTAGGAGAGACCCAGTACTTC	CASSDRGVGETQYF
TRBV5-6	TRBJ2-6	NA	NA	TGTGCCAGCAGCTGGGGTAGCTCTGGGGCCAACGTCCTGACTTTC	CASSWGSSGANVLTF
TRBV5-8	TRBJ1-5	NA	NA	TGTGCCAGCAGCTGGGGGGTTCATAGCAATCAGCCCCAGCATTTT	CASSWGVHSNQPQHF
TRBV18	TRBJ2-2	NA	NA	TGTGCCAGCTTACCCAGAAACACCGGGGAGCTGTTTTTT	CASLPRNTGELFF
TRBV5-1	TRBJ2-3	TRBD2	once	TGCGCCAGCAGTGTGAGCGGGACTCTCACAGATACGCAGTATTTT	CASSVSGTLTDTQYF
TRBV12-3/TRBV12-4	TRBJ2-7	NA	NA	TGTGCCAGCAGTCCCTCCGGAGGCGAGCAGTACTTC	CASSPSGGEQYF
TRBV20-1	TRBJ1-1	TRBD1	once	TGCAGTGCTAGTTTACAGGGGCGAAGAACTGAAGCTTTCTTT	CSASLQGRRTEAFF
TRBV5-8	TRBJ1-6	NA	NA	TGTGCCAGCAAGAGTCGTAATTCACCCCTCCACTTT	CASKSRNSPLHF
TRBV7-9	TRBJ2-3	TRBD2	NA	TGTGCCAGCAGCTGGACTAGCGGGAGGGTCGGAGATACGCAGTATTTT	CASSWTSGRVGDTQYF
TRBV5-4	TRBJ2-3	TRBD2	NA	TGTGCCAGCAGCCCCGGACTAGCGGGAGTGGATACGCAGTATTTT	CASSPGLAGVDTQYF
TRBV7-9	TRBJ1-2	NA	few	TGTGCCAGCAGCGACCAGGGTTACGGCTACACCTTC	CASSDQGYGYTF
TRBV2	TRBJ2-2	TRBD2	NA	TGTGCCAGCAGTGAGCGGGAGTTAGGCACCGGGGAGCTGTTTTTT	CASSERELGTGELFF
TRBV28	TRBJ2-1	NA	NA	TGTGCCAGCAGCCAAGCTCCGAATGAGCAGTTCTTC	CASSQAPNEQFF
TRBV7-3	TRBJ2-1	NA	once	TGTGCCAGCAGCTTAGTCGGGGGTGAGCAGTTCTTC	CASSLVGGEQFF
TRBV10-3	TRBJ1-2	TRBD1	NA	TGTGCCATCAGTGGGGGAGGACAGGGGGCCGCCGCTAACTATGGCTACACCTTC	CAISGGGQGAAANYGYTF
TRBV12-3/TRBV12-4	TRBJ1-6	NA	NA	TGTGCCAGCAGCCTAAATTCACCCCTCCACTTT	CASSLNSPLHF
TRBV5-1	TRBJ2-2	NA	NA	TGCGCCAGCAGCTTGCGGTTAGCTGCGACCGGGGAGCTGTTTTTT	CASSLRLAATGELFF
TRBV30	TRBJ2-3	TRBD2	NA	TGTGCCTGGAGTTCTAGCGGGAGGGCCACAGATACGCAGTATTTT	CAWSSSGRATDTQYF
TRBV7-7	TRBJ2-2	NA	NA	TGTGCCAGCAGACTTAGCGAGTCCGCCGGGGAGCTGTTTTTT	CASRLSESAGELFF
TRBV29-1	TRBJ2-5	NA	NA	TGCAGCGCCCGGGAAGAGACCCAGTACTTC	CSAREETQYF
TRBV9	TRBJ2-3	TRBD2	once	TGTGCCAGCACAAGGGATGCGGGAGGGTCAGATACGCAGTATTTT	CASTRDAGGSDTQYF
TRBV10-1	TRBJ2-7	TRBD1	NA	TGCGCCAGCAGTGGACAGGGATCCGAGCAGTACTTC	CASSGQGSEQYF
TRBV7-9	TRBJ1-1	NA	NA	TGTGCCAGCAGCTCGAACCCCGCGGGGGGCTCGACAACTGAAGCTTTCTTT	CASSSNPAGGSTTEAFF
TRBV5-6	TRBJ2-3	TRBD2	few	TGTGCCAGCAGCTTAGAAGGGAGGGGTACGCAGTATTTT	CASSLEGRGTQYF
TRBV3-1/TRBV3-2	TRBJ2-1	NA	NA	TGTGCCAGCAGCCAAGACTCTTCCGGGCCCCTACACAATGAGCAGTTCTTC	CASSQDSSGPLHNEQFF
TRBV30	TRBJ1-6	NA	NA	TGTGCCCCGGTGTCACCCCTCCACTTT	CAPVSPLHF
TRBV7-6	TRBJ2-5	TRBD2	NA	TGTGCCAGCAGCCAAACAACGGGGGGGGTCCAAGAGACCCAGTACTTC	CASSQTTGGVQETQYF
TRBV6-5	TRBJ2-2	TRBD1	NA	TGTGCCAGCAGGAGAGGGACAGGGGAAACCGGGGAGCTGTTTTTT	CASRRGTGETGELFF
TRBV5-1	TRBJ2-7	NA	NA	TGCGCCAGCAGCTTGGCCCACGGGACGGCAAGCTACGAGCAGTACTTC	CASSLAHGTASYEQYF
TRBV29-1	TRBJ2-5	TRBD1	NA	TGCAGCGCCCACCCCGGGACAGGGGATGCGGAGACCCAGTACTTC	CSAHPGTGDAETQYF
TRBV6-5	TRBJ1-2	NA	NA	TGTGCCAGCAGTTACTCGGCGAACGAAAACTATGGCTACACCTTC	CASSYSANENYGYTF
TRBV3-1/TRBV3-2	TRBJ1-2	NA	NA	TGTGCCAGCAGCCAAGATCGGAGGAACTATGGCTACACCTTC	CASSQDRRNYGYTF
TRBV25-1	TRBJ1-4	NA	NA	TGTGCCAGCAGTGAAGACAGTCCAACTAATGAAAAACTGTTTTTT	CASSEDSPTNEKLFF
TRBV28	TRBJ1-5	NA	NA	TGTGCCAGCAGTTCCCCTCAGCCCCAGCATTTT	CASSSPQPQHF
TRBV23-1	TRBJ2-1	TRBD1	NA	TGCGCCAGCAGTACTAGGGACAGGGGGGGGAATGAGCAGTTCTTC	CASSTRDRGGNEQFF
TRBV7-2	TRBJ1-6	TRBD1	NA	TGTGCCAGCAATCCCGAGGGGGCTTATAATTCACCCCTCCACTTT	CASNPEGAYNSPLHF
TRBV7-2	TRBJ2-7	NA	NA	TGTGCCAGCAGCGCACAAGGAGAGCAGTACTTC	CASSAQGEQYF
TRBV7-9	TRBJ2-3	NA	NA	TGTGCCAGCAGCTTAGGGGTAGCGACCCCCACAGATACGCAGTATTTT	CASSLGVATPTDTQYF